This T cell receptor (beta chain) appears in the sequencing data of a study of breast tumors, draining lymph nodes, adjacent tissues. Findings and caveats of the study: The data were judged consistent with most tumor T cells coming from lymph node and expanding in tumor. Luminal-like breast cancer showed significantly higher tumor–nontumor repertoire similarity than basal-like. Tumor T cell lymph node origin was a supported hypothesis, not proven. Tumor TCR diversity was below lymph nodes but above nontumor tissue.

Samples came from axillary lymph nodes draining the breast cancer. Details on this clonotype: Its antigen is not identified.

Via MiXCR, TCRdb re-called the multiplex PCR reads, giving one row per CDR3 protein. The sample carries 150,000 to 200,000 distinct CDR3 sequences, approximately 30% recorded once. The V and J ends lost 7 bases and 2 bases, in that order; junction bases with no gene match: 11. CDR1 MNHEY and CDR2 SMNVEV come from the germline V gene (reference sequence). CDR3 length: 15 amino acids. The TCR sequence derives from a female donor with breast cancer. Some clones in this sample may be carry-over from other donors' samples. The sequenced material came from axillary lymph node tissue. The chain links TRBV27 to TRBJ2-7; 7 bases line up with TRBD1. Here the CDR3 DNA reads TGTGCCAGCACCTATATCCTGGACAGGCCCTACGAGCAGTACTTC. Translated: CASTYILDRPYEQYF.